A single T cell receptor (beta chain) is shown here with its context. Its antigen is not identified. PCR was performed using 60 Vbeta and 13 Jbeta primers. Libraries were prepared by immunoSEQ multiplex PCR; TCRdb keeps only in-frame clonotypes and omits some of them. The sample has about 180,000 clones; around 81% are singletons. This sample was included in a study of cytomegalovirus exposure and HLA in healthy donors. General study findings and limits: Presence/absence analyses treated sequencing depth as roughly uniform across donors. According to the study, around 150 TCR beta chains were cytomegalovirus-associated.

Trimming removed 7 bases at V and 0 bases at J, with 19 bases between. CDR3 length: 16 residues. The clonotype comes from a woman aged 25 to 45 in good health and CMV-seronegative. Sequencing input: PBMCs. The V call is TRBV23-1, the J call TRBJ2-7; D possibly corresponds to TRBD1 (6 bases). TRBV23-1 is labeled an ORF, and its function is uncertain. CDR3 amino acids: CASTSRGGPFSYEQYF. The CDR3 region has the DNA TGCGCCAGCACGTCAAGAGGGGGACCCTTCTCCTACGAGCAGTACTTC.